Described below is a single TCR beta chain sequence and its context. No antigen is known for it. This sample was included in a study of cytomegalovirus exposure and HLA in healthy donors. Findings of the study overall: A later examination showed that TCR association rates differed by HLA locus, with DRB1 most and HLA-C fewest.

Researchers ran the PCR with 60 Vbeta and 13 Jbeta primers. The table came from immunoSEQ multiplex PCR; TCRdb's copy has only in-frame clones and leaves some out. The profile shows some 150,000 clones, around 78% of them singletons. Sequenced sample: PBMCs. The TCR originated in a man in his forties in good health and CMV-seropositive.

The CDR3 reads CASSRATGGGTDTQYF. The CDR3, as DNA: TGTGCCAGCAGCCGCGCAACAGGGGGCGGCACAGATACGCAGTATTTT. J is TRBJ2-3 and V is TRBV7-9; 9 bases match TRBD1. Losses at the gene ends were 5 bases for V and 1 base for J; bases not matched to a gene: 7. Germline CDR1 and CDR2: SEHNR and FQNEAQ (reference sequence). CDR3 length: 16 residues.